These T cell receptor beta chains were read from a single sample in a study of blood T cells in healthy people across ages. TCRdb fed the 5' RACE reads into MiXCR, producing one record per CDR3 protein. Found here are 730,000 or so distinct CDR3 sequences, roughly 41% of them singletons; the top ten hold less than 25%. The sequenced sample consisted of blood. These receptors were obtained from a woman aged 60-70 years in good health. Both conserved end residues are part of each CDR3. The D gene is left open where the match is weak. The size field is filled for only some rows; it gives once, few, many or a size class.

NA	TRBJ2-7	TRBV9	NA	CTSSVAGGRFDEQYF	TGTACCAGCAGCGTAGCTGGGGGCAGGTTCGACGAGCAGTACTTC
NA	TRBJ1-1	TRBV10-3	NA	CAISGVGWTTEAFF	TGTGCCATCAGTGGGGTCGGATGGACCACTGAAGCTTTCTTT
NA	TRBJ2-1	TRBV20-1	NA	CSASGDAETQFF	TGCAGTGCTTCAGGGGATGCAGAGACCCAGTTCTTC
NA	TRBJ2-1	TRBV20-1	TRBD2	CSARVLAEYNEQFF	TGCAGTGCTAGAGTACTAGCGGAGTACAATGAGCAGTTCTTC
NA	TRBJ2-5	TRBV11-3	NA	CASSGSGAYNEQYF	TGTGCCAGCAGCGGTAGCGGAGCTTACAATGAGCAGTACTTC
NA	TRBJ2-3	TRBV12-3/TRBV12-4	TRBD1	CASSLETDRADTQYF	TGTGCCAGCAGTTTAGAAACGGACAGGGCAGATACGCAGTATTTT
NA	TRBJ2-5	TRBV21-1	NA	CASSLGGGAGWLKETQYF	TGTGCCAGCAGCCTCGGAGGGGGAGCGGGATGGTTGAAAGAGACCCAGTACTTC
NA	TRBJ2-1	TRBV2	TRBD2	CASTWGLAGSGETQFF	TGTGCCAGCACCTGGGGGTTAGCGGGGTCAGGGGAGACCCAGTTCTTC
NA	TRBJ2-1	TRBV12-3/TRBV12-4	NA	CASSFRPADYNEQFF	TGTGCCAGCAGTTTTCGGCCAGCGGACTACAATGAGCAGTTCTTC
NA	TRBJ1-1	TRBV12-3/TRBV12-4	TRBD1	CASNGQGPPEAFF	TGTGCCAGCAATGGACAGGGCCCACCCGAAGCTTTCTTT
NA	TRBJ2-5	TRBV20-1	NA	CSARDHMGRGGKTQYF	TGCAGTGCTAGAGATCATATGGGTAGGGGGGGAAAGACCCAGTACTTC
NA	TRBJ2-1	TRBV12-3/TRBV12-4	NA	CVSRGEGGSSYNEQFF	TGTGTCAGCAGGGGGGAGGGAGGGAGCTCCTACAATGAGCAGTTCTTC
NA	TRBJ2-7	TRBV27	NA	CASSLRTGSGYEQYF	TGTGCCAGCAGTCTGCGGACGGGGTCAGGCTACGAGCAGTACTTC
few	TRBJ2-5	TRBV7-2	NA	CASSLGFGGSETQYF	TGTGCCAGCAGCTTAGGTTTTGGAGGGTCAGAGACCCAGTACTTC
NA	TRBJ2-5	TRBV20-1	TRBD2	CSARETSGVETQYF	TGCAGTGCTAGAGAGACTAGCGGGGTGGAGACCCAGTACTTC
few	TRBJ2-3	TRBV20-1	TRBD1	CSAVDRLSTDTQYF	TGCAGTGCCGTGGACAGGCTCAGCACAGATACGCAGTATTTT
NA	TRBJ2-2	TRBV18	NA	CASSPPGATPGTGELFF	TGTGCCAGCTCACCACCTGGGGCGACCCCGGGCACCGGGGAGCTGTTTTTT
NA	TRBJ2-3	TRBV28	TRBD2	CASSFPTTSGHRTDTQYF	TGTGCCAGCAGTTTCCCCACGACTAGCGGACACCGCACAGATACGCAGTATTTT
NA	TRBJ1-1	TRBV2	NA	CASSEAARNTEAFF	TGTGCCAGCAGTGAAGCTGCACGGAACACTGAAGCTTTCTTT
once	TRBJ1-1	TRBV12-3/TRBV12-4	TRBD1	CASSITGTGGTEAFF	TGTGCCAGCAGTATAACCGGGACAGGGGGCACTGAAGCTTTCTTT
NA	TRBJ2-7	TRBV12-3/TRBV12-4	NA	CASSLRLVGAYEQYF	TGTGCCAGCAGTTTAAGGCTAGTCGGTGCGTACGAGCAGTACTTC
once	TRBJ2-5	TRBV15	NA	CATSRDTTSMQTQCF	TGTGCCACCAGCAGAGATACAACTAGCATGCAGACCCAGTGCTTC
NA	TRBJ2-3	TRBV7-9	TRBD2	CASLGLAGDPFRTDTQYF	TGTGCCAGCCTCGGACTAGCGGGGGATCCTTTCCGCACAGATACGCAGTATTTT
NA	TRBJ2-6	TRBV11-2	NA	CAILSSTVPGANVLTF	TGTGCCATCCTGTCGAGTACAGTCCCTGGGGCCAACGTCCTGACTTTC
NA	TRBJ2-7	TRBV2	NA	CASSEPGREQYF	TGTGCCAGCAGTGAACCGGGGCGCGAGCAGTACTTC
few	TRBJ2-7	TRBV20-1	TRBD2	CSVRAGAYEQYF	TGCAGTGTTCGGGCGGGAGCCTACGAGCAGTACTTC
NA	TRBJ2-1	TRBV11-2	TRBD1	CASSLFPLVGTAYNEQFF	TGTGCCAGCAGCTTATTCCCCCTCGTCGGGACAGCCTACAATGAGCAGTTCTTC
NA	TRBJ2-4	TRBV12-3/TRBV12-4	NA	CASSLVQGGAKNIQYF	TGTGCCAGCAGTTTAGTCCAGGGAGGAGCCAAAAACATTCAGTACTTC
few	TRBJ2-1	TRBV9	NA	CASSVDGVLYNEQFF	TGTGCCAGCAGCGTAGACGGGGTCTTATACAATGAGCAGTTCTTC